This record covers a single T cell receptor beta chain. The CDR3 has 14 residues. With 3 bases removed from V and 5 bases from J, the gap between germline ends came to 11 bases. Germline CDR1 and CDR2: MNHEY and SMNVEV (reference sequence). The sample is drawn from a study of blood T cell repertoires in COVID-19. In the study overall: Researchers got acute and convalescent COVID-19 samples from the United States, Italy and Spain.

Original methodology: Reference gene primers were amplified, and this amplification served to estimate nucleated cell counts. The protocol was immunoSEQ multiplex PCR, while the TCRdb copy is restricted to in-frame clones and leaves out a portion. That table supplies the V and J calls and clone size; D and trimming were determined from the DNA. The table has approximately 100,000 clones, approximately 92% seen once; the top ten hold approximately 5.1%. The chain couples TRBV27 to TRBJ1-5; D may be TRBD1 (5 bases). This TCR was recovered from a man between 65 and 85 years old with acute or convalescent COVID-19. The sample was peripheral blood. The CDR3, as DNA: TGTGCCAGCAGTTTCTGGGGGGGGTATCAGCCCCAGCATTTT. Protein sequence: CASSFWGGYQPQHF.